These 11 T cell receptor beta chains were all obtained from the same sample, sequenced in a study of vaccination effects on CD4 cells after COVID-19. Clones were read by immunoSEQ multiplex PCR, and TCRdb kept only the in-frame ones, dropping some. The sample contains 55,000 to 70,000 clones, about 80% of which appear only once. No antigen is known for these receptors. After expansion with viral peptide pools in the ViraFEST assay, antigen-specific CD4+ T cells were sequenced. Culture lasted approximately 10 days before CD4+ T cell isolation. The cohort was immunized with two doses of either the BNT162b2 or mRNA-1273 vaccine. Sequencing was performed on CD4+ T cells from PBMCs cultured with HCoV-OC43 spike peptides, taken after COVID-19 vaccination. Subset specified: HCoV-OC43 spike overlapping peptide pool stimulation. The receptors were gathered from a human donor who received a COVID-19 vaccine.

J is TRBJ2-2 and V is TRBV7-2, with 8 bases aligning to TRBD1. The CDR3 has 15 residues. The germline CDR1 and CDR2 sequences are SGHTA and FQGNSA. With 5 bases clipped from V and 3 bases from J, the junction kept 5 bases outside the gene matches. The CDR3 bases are TGTGCCAGCAGCACCCAGACAGGGGACACCGGGGAGCTGTTTTTT. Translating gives CASSTQTGDTGELFF. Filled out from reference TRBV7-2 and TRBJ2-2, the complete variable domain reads GAGVSQSPSNKVTEKGKDVELRCDPISGHTALYWYRQSLGQGLEFLIYFQGNSAPDKSGLPSDRFSAERTGGSVSTLTIQRTQQEDSAVYLCASSTQTGDTGELFFGEGSRLTVL.

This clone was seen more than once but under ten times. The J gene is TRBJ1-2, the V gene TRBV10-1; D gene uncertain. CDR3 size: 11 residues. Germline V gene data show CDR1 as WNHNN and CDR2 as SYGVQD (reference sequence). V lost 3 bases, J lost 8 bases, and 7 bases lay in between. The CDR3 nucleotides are TGCGCCAGCAGTGACGAATTCGGCTACACCTTC. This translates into CASSDEFGYTF.

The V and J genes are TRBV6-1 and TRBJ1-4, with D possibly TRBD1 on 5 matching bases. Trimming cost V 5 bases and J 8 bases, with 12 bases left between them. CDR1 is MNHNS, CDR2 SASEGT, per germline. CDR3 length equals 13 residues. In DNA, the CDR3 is TGTGCCAGCAGTAATCCAGGGACCGAAAAACTGTTTTTT. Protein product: CASSNPGTEKLFF.

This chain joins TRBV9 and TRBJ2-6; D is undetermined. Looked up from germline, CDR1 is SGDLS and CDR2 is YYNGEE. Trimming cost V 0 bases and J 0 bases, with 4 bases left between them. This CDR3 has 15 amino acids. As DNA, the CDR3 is TGTGCCAGCAGCGTAGGTGGCTCTGGGGCCAACGTCCTGACTTTC. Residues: CASSVGGSGANVLTF.

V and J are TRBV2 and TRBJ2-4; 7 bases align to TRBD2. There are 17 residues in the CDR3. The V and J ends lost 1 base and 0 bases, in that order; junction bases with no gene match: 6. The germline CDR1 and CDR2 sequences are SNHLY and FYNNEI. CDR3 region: CASSEGLAVLAKNIQYF. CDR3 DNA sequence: TGTGCCAGCAGTGAAGGGCTAGCGGTACTAGCCAAAAACATTCAGTACTTC.

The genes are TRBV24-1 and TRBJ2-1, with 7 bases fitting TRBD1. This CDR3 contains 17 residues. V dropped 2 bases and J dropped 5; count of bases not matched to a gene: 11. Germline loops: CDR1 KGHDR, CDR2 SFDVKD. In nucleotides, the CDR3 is TGTGCCACCAGTGATTCCCCTGACAGGGCTTCCCACAATGAGCAGTTCTTC. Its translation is CATSDSPDRASHNEQFF.

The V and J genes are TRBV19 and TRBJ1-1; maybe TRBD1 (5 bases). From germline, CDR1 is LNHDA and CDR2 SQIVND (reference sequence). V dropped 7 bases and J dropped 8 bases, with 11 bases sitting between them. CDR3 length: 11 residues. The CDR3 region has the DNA TGTGCCAGTAAACGGGACGTCGAAGCTTTCTTT. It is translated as CASKRDVEAFF.

In DNA form, the CDR3 reads TGCAGCGTTGTCGCGCTGGATGAAAAACTGTTTTTT. Protein: CSVVALDEKLFF. The chain employs TRBV29-1 and TRBJ1-4; D gene ambiguous. The CDR3 has 12 amino acids. V gave up 4 bases and J gave up 6 bases, with 9 bases separating them. The germline V gene has CDR1 SQVTM and CDR2 ANQGSEA.

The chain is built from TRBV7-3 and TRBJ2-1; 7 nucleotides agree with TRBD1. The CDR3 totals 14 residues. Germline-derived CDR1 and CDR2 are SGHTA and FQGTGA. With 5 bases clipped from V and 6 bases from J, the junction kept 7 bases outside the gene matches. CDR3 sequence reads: CASSGGQVGNEQFF. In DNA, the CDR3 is TGTGCCAGCAGCGGCGGACAGGTCGGCAATGAGCAGTTCTTC.

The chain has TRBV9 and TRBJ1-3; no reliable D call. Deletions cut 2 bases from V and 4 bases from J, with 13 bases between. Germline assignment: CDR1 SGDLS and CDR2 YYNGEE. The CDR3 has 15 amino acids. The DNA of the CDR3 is TGTGCCAGCAGCGTGTTGAGTGAGTCCGGAAACACCATATATTTT. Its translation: CASSVLSESGNTIYF.

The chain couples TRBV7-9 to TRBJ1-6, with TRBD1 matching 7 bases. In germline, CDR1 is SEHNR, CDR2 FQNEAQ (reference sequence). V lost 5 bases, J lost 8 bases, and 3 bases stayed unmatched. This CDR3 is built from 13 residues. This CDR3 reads CASSLGQDSPLHF. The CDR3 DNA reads TGTGCCAGCAGCCTAGGACAGGATTCACCCCTCCACTTT.